The 22 T cell receptor beta chains presented below share a single source sample, sequenced in a study of shared clonotypes between healthy human individuals. Clones were sequenced by immunoSEQ multiplex PCR, and TCRdb holds only the in-frame ones, with some missing. The sample has 1.6 million or so clones; just under 99% are singletons. The sequencing sample was made of naive CD4+ T cells sorted from blood. As for subset: CD45RA+ positively selected. Receptors originate from a man aged 30-40 years in good health.

The rearrangement joins TRBV5-1 to TRBJ1-1; tentatively, D is TRBD1 (5 bases). Trimming removed 3 bases at V and 4 bases at J, with 19 bases between. CDR3 size: 16 residues. Germline loops: CDR1 SGHRS, CDR2 YFSETQ. CDR3 in DNA: TGCGCCAGCAGCTCGCTGGATCGTACAGGAGCCACTGAAGCTTTCTTT. Protein sequence: CASSSLDRTGATEAFF. The variable domain in full, with the rest retrieved from reference TRBV5-1 and TRBJ1-1, is KAGVTQTPRYLIKTRGQQVTLSCSPISGHRSVSWYQQTPGQGLQFLFEYFSETQRNKGNFPGRFSGRQFSNSRSEMNVSTLELGDSALYLCASSSLDRTGATEAFFGQGTRLTVV.

V usage is TRBV20-1 and J usage is TRBJ2-5; D remains unclear. The CDR3 length is 10 residues. Trimming shortened V by 7 bases and J by 2 bases, and 5 bases separated the two germline ends. Germline values: CDR1 DFQATT, CDR2 SNEGSKA (reference sequence). The CDR3 bases are TGCAGTGGCTTACAAGAGACCCAGTACTTC. As protein: CSGLQETQYF.

This clone was detected once. The genes are TRBV11-2 and TRBJ2-1; 10 bases are shared with TRBD2. This CDR3 has 18 amino acids. The junction had 14 bases not matched to a gene; V was cut back by 1 base and J by 8 bases. Germline values: CDR1 SGHAT, CDR2 FQNNGV. CDR3 nucleotides: TGTGCCAGCAGCTTAGGAGTGGCTAGCGGGGGAAGATGGGATGAGCAGTTCTTC. Translated: CASSLGVASGGRWDEQFF.

This clone was recorded once. This chain links TRBV5-1 with TRBJ2-3; TRBD1 aligns across 7 bases. The ends lost 5 bases at V and 4 bases at J; junction bases unmatched: 7. Germline CDR1 reads SGHRS; CDR2 reads YFSETQ. This CDR3 is 14 amino acids long. The CDR3 loop reads CASSGRQGPDTQYF. In nucleotides, the CDR3 is TGCGCCAGCAGTGGGAGACAGGGCCCAGATACGCAGTATTTT.

The chain links TRBV19 to TRBJ2-1, with TRBD1 identical over 12 bases. The CDR3 has 16 amino acids. Germline lookup yields CDR1 LNHDA and CDR2 SQIVND (reference sequence). V shed 4 bases and J 5 bases; nucleotides not matched to a gene: 6. The CDR3 is CASSTGTGGSHNEQFF. CDR3 nucleotide sequence: TGTGCCAGTAGTACCGGGACAGGGGGCTCGCACAATGAGCAGTTCTTC.

Only one count was recorded for this clone. This chain links TRBV5-5 with TRBJ2-7; no reliable D call. This CDR3 has 13 residues. Trimming left V 0 bases short and J 2 bases short, with 6 bases between. Germline assignment: CDR1 SGHKS and CDR2 YYEKEE (reference sequence). In DNA, the CDR3 is TGTGCCAGCAGCTTGGGTTCCCCCTACGAGCAGTACTTC. It specifies CASSLGSPYEQYF.

CDR3 nucleotides: TGCGCCAGCAAGCCGGGCCTAGGCACAGATACGCAGTATTTT. Translation gives CASKPGLGTDTQYF. The chain combines TRBV10-1 with TRBJ2-3, with unresolved D. The germline gives CDR1 WNHNN, CDR2 SYGVQD (reference sequence). Trimming removed 7 bases from V and 1 base from J, with 12 bases in between. CDR3 length equals 14 residues.

This chain's CDR3 is CASSARGLAGPGLLTDTQYF. The CDR3 DNA reads TGTGCCAGCAGTGCTCGCGGACTAGCGGGACCCGGACTCCTCACAGATACGCAGTATTTT. V gene TRBV9 combines with J gene TRBJ2-3; 12 bases fit TRBD2. Germline CDR1 reads SGDLS; CDR2 reads YYNGEE. The length of the CDR3 is 20 residues. Trimming removed 5 bases from V and 2 bases from J; junction bases left unmatched: 18.

The chain combines TRBV4-3 with TRBJ2-7; D is tentatively TRBD1 or TRBD2 (5 bases each). The CDR3 consists of 11 residues. Deletions cut 5 bases from V and 6 bases from J, with 8 bases between. Germline values: CDR1 LGHNA, CDR2 YSLEER. The CDR3 coding sequence is TGCGCCAGCAGCTCCGGGACCGAGCAGTACTTC. Translation: CASSSGTEQYF.

The count of this clone is one. In DNA, the CDR3 is TGTGCCAGCAGCCTAGTTGGTGTCAGTTCCTCTGGGGCCAACGTCCTGACTTTC. Its protein is CASSLVGVSSSGANVLTF. The rearrangement uses TRBV7-2 and TRBJ2-6; D is uncertain. Trimming stripped 5 bases from V and 0 bases from J, with 17 bases between. Germline CDR1 is SGHTA and CDR2 is FQGNSA. CDR3 length: 18 amino acids.

The V and J genes are TRBV27 and TRBJ1-4, with 8 positions matching TRBD1. CDR3 length: 14 amino acids. Trimming at V came to 5 bases and at J to 4 bases, leaving 3 bases not matched to a gene. Germline CDR1 reads MNHEY; CDR2 reads SMNVEV (reference sequence). The CDR3 sequence: CASSPGQVNEKLFF. The CDR3, as DNA: TGTGCCAGCAGTCCGGGACAGGTTAATGAAAAACTGTTTTTT.

The chain joins TRBV5-1 to TRBJ2-5, with D perhaps TRBD1 or TRBD2 (5 bases each). The V gene's germline CDR1 is SGHRS and CDR2 YFSETQ. V was cut by 4 bases and J by 2 bases, with 15 bases left in between. This CDR3 region has 15 residues. The CDR3 sequence: CASSMGTYQQETQYF. For the CDR3, the DNA is TGCGCCAGCAGCATGGGGACGTACCAACAAGAGACCCAGTACTTC.

A note on this clone: The DNA is left out, because the CDR3 cannot be placed on it with certainty; the CDR3 is given as TCRdb lists it. The rearrangement joins TRBV2 to TRBJ1-2. Germline lookup yields CDR1 SNHLY and CDR2 FYNNEI. The CDR3 comprises 11 residues, both ends counted. The CDR3 sequence: CASSRVGTGTF.

The chain joins TRBV5-1 to TRBJ2-7; TRBD2 matches at 11 bases. CDR3 length equals 16 residues. The J segment lost 6 bases and the V segment lost 2 bases, leaving 10 bases of the junction unmatched. CDR1 is SGHRS, CDR2 YFSETQ, per germline. DNA of the CDR3: TGCGCCAGCAGCTTACCGGAACTAGCGGGAGCGGGCGAGCAGTACTTC. Protein sequence: CASSLPELAGAGEQYF.

Comments on this clone: One end of the junction is discordant with germline, which a read error may explain. This chain joins TRBV18 and TRBJ2-4; TRBD2 matches 9 bases. The CDR3 covers 15 residues. Per germline, CDR1 KGHSH and CDR2 LQKENI. The CDR3 region is CASSPRTSARNIQYF. Written as DNA, the CDR3 is TGTGCCAGCTCACCAAGGACTAGCGCCAGAAACATTCAGTACTTC. The full variable domain, with the rest looked up from reference TRBV18 and TRBJ2-4, is NAGVMQNPRHLVRRRGQEARLRCSPMKGHSHVYWYRQLPEEGLKFMVYLQKENIIDESGMPKERFSAEFPKEGPSILRIQQVVRGDSAAYFCASSPRTSARNIQYFGAGTRLSVL.

The chain links TRBV30 to TRBJ2-7, with TRBD2 matching 8 bases. The CDR3 totals 17 residues. In germline, CDR1 is GTSNPN, CDR2 SVGIG (reference sequence). Unmatched junction bases numbered 14, after V lost 0 bases and J lost 4 bases. The CDR3 sequence: CAWSVSSGSPWIYEQYF. The DNA for the CDR3 is TGTGCCTGGAGTGTATCAAGCGGGAGTCCTTGGATATACGAGCAGTACTTC.

This clone occurred once. The chain is built from TRBV27 and TRBJ1-5; D ambiguous. CDR1 is MNHEY, CDR2 SMNVEV, per germline (reference sequence). The V end lost 3 bases, the J end lost 0 bases, and 9 bases lay between the germline ends. The CDR3 sequence is 15 residues long. CDR3 bases: TGTGCCAGCAGTTTTAGCCTCTATAGCAATCAGCCCCAGCATTTT. It yields the protein CASSFSLYSNQPQHF.

The V call is TRBV2, the J call TRBJ2-7, with D perhaps matching TRBD1 (6 bases). This CDR3 contains 13 residues. The V end was cut by 5 bases, the J end by 5 bases, with 13 bases between. Germline CDR1 and CDR2: SNHLY and FYNNEI. This CDR3 reads CASSTGPGDEQYF. The CDR3 region has the DNA TGTGCCAGCAGTACAGGGCCCGGAGACGAGCAGTACTTC.

The chain is built from TRBV5-1 and TRBJ1-2, with 11 bases lining up with TRBD1. CDR1 is SGHRS and CDR2 is YFSETQ in the germline V gene. With V trimmed by 6 bases and J by 0 bases, 10 bases remained unmatched. The CDR3 is 17 amino acids. This chain's CDR3 is CASTEWTGGPANYGYTF. The CDR3 nucleotides read TGCGCCAGCACCGAATGGACAGGGGGCCCCGCTAACTATGGCTACACCTTC. The entire variable domain, with the rest obtained from reference TRBV5-1 and TRBJ1-2, is as follows: KAGVTQTPRYLIKTRGQQVTLSCSPISGHRSVSWYQQTPGQGLQFLFEYFSETQRNKGNFPGRFSGRQFSNSRSEMNVSTLELGDSALYLCASTEWTGGPANYGYTFGSGTRLTVV.

The rearrangement links TRBV9 to TRBJ2-1; D gene unclear. The germline gives CDR1 SGDLS, CDR2 YYNGEE. Trimming shortened V by 0 bases and J by 3 bases, and 4 bases separated the two germline ends. The CDR3 sequence is 13 residues long. This CDR3 is CASSVEDYNEQFF. As DNA, the CDR3 is TGTGCCAGCAGCGTAGAAGACTACAATGAGCAGTTCTTC.

This clone appeared a single time. The chain uses TRBV14 and TRBJ1-2; D is possibly TRBD1 (5 bases). The CDR3 has 16 amino acids. Germline CDR1 is SGHDN and CDR2 is FVKESK. Trimming removed 1 base at V and 6 bases at J, with 18 bases between. As DNA, the CDR3 is TGTGCCAGCAGCCAAGTATTTACAGGACTAAGGCATGGCTACACCTTC. It specifies CASSQVFTGLRHGYTF.

V usage is TRBV10-3 and J usage is TRBJ2-5; D possibly matches TRBD1 or TRBD2 (7 bases each). CDR1 and CDR2 from the germline V gene are ENHRY and SYGVKD. The CDR3 is made up of 13 amino acids. With 8 bases removed from V and 1 base from J, the gap between germline ends came to 11 bases. The CDR3 sequence: CAIGGDSQETQYF. For the CDR3, the DNA is TGTGCCATCGGGGGGGACAGCCAAGAGACCCAGTACTTC.